The 5 T cell receptor beta chains below were found in one sample sequenced in a study of blood T cell repertoires in COVID-19. Sequenced by immunoSEQ multiplex PCR; TCRdb stores in-frame clones only, minus some. The sample includes 270,000 or so clones, about 85% seen only once; the top ten take approximately 6.6%. Sequenced material: PBMCs or T cells enriched from blood (not recorded which). Source of these receptors: a woman between 50 and 59 years old who had been exposed to COVID-19.

This chain links TRBV5-8 with TRBJ1-3; TRBD1 is a possible D gene (5 bases). The germline gives CDR1 SGHTS, CDR2 YDEGEE. V was cut by 3 bases and J by 5 bases, with 9 bases left in between. This CDR3 region has 13 residues. CDR3 loop: CASSSGGRNTIYF. The DNA for the CDR3 is TGTGCCAGCAGCTCCGGGGGGAGAAACACCATATATTTT.

The gene calls are TRBV6-5 and TRBJ1-6; 7 positions agree with TRBD1. This CDR3 comprises 15 residues. J gave up 8 bases and V 4 bases, and 8 bases lay outside the gene matches. Per germline, CDR1 MNHEY and CDR2 SVGAGI. This CDR3 reads CASSSTGDGYSPLHF. The CDR3 DNA is TGTGCCAGCAGTTCTACAGGGGATGGGTATTCACCCCTCCACTTT.

The chain carries TRBV30 and TRBJ1-4; 7 nucleotides agree with TRBD1. Trimming at V came to 6 bases and at J to 8 bases, leaving 9 bases not matched to a gene. The germline gives CDR1 GTSNPN, CDR2 SVGIG (reference sequence). The CDR3 is 13 amino acids. The CDR3 sequence: CACWTGSREKLFF. The CDR3 DNA sequence: TGTGCCTGCTGGACAGGTTCACGGGAAAAACTGTTTTTT.

The J gene is TRBJ2-5, the V gene TRBV29-1; TRBD2 agrees at 9 bases. Germline values: CDR1 SQVTM, CDR2 ANQGSEA. V dropped 7 bases and J dropped 4; count of bases not matched to a gene: 7. The CDR3 has 13 residues. Written as DNA, the CDR3 is TGCAGCGCCTGGGGCGGGGGGGTAGAGACCCAGTACTTC. Its translation is CSAWGGGVETQYF.

The chain links TRBV5-4 to TRBJ1-2; D remains ambiguous. Germline values: CDR1 SGHNT, CDR2 YYREEE (reference sequence). The length of the CDR3 is 13 residues. Trimming stripped 0 bases from V and 5 bases from J, with 8 bases between. This chain's CDR3 is CASSLGGIYGYTF. The CDR3 DNA follows: TGTGCCAGCAGCTTGGGCGGTATTTATGGCTACACCTTC.